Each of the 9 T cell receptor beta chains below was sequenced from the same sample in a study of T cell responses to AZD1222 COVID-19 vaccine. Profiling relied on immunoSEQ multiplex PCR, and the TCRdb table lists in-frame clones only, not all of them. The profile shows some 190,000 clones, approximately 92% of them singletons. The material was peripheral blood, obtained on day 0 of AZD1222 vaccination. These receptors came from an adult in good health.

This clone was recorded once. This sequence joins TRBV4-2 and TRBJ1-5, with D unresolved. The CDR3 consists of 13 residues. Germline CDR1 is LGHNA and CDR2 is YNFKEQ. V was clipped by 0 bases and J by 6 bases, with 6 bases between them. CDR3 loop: CASSQELGQPQHF. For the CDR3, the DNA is TGTGCCAGCAGCCAAGAGTTAGGTCAGCCCCAGCATTTT.

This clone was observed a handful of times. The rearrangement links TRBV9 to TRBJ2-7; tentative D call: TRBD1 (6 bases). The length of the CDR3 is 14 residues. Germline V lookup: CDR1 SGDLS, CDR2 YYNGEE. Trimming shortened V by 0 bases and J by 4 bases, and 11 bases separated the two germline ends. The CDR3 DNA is TGTGCCAGCAGCGTAGGGGGCAGGGGATACGAGCAGTACTTC. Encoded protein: CASSVGGRGYEQYF. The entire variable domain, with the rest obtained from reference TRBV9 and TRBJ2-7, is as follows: DSGVTQTPKHLITATGQRVTLRCSPRSGDLSVYWYQQSLDQGLQFLIQYYNGEERAKGNILERFSAQQFPDLHSELNLSSLELGDSALYFCASSVGGRGYEQYFGPGTRLTVT.

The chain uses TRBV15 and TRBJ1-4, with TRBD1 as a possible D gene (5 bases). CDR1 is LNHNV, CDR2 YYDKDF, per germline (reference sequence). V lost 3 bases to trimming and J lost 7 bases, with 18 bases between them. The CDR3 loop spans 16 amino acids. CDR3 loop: CATSSRPRQFGEKLFF. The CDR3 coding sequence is TGTGCCACCAGCAGTCGACCGAGACAGTTTGGTGAAAAACTGTTTTTT.

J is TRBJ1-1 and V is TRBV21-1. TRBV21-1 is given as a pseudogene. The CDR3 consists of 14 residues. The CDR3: CATPLGGMNTEAFF. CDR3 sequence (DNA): TGTGCCACTCCTCTGGGGGGGATGAACACTGAAGCTTTCTTT.

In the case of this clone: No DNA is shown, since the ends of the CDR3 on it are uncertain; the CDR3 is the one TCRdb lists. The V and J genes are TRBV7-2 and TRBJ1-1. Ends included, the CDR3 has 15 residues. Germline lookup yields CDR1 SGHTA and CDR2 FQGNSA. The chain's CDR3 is CASSFLWSANTEAFF.

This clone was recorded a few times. The CDR3 DNA follows: TGTGCCAGCAGTATAAGGGGGTACAGCACAGATACGCAGTATTTT. The encoded protein is CASSIRGYSTDTQYF. The chain is built from TRBV2 and TRBJ2-3; tentative D call: TRBD1 (6 bases). This CDR3 contains 15 residues. Trimming cost V 5 bases and J 0 bases, with 12 bases left between them. Germline values: CDR1 SNHLY, CDR2 FYNNEI.

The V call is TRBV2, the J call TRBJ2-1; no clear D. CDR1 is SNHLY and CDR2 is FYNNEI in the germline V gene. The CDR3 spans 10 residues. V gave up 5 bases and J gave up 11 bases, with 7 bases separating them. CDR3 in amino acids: CASSSRQQFF. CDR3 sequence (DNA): TGTGCCAGCAGTAGCCGGCAGCAGTTCTTC.

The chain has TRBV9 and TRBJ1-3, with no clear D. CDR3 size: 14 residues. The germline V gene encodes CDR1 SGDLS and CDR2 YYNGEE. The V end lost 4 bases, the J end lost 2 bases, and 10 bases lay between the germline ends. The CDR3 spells CASSPAGTGNTIYF. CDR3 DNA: TGTGCCAGCAGCCCCGCCGGGACTGGAAACACCATATATTTT.

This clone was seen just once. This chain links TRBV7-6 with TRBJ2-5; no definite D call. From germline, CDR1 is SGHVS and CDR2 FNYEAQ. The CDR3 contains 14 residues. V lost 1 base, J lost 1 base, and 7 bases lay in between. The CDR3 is CASSLGTTQETQYF. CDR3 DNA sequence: TGTGCCAGCAGCTTAGGAACTACCCAAGAGACCCAGTACTTC.